The 23 T cell receptor beta chains presented below share a single source sample, sequenced in a study of cytomegalovirus exposure and HLA in healthy donors. With 60 Vbeta and 13 Jbeta primers, the PCR was carried out. The table came from immunoSEQ multiplex PCR; TCRdb's copy has only in-frame clones and leaves some out. The sample gives fewer than 140,000 clones, 75% of which show up once; more than 2% is in the top ten. Sequencing input: PBMCs. The receptors shown here come from a man in his forties in good health and CMV-seronegative.

Only a few counts were recorded for this clone. This chain links TRBV5-6 with TRBJ2-7; 8 nucleotides align to TRBD2. V lost 4 bases and J lost 6; bases outside the gene matches: 0. Germline V gives CDR1 SGHDT, CDR2 YYEEEE. The CDR3 extends over 11 amino acids. The DNA of the CDR3 is TGTGCCAGCAGCGGGACTAGCGAGCAGTACTTC. It translates to CASSGTSEQYF.

The chain recombines TRBV11-2 with TRBJ2-7, with 9 bases matching TRBD1. CDR1 is SGHAT and CDR2 is FQNNGV in the germline V gene. The CDR3 runs to 16 residues. The V segment lost 1 base and the J segment 4 bases; nucleotides outside the gene matches: 8. The CDR3 DNA reads TGTGCCAGCAGCTTAGGATACGCCGGGACAGGGTACGAGCAGTACTTC. As protein: CASSLGYAGTGYEQYF.

The chain uses TRBV5-1 and TRBJ2-7; D is uncertain. This CDR3 is 15 amino acids long. V dropped 1 base and J dropped 0 bases, with 11 bases sitting between them. Germline V lookup: CDR1 SGHRS, CDR2 YFSETQ. CDR3 sequence: CASSLWAGSSYEQYF. CDR3 DNA sequence: TGCGCCAGCAGCTTGTGGGCAGGAAGCTCCTACGAGCAGTACTTC.

This clone was seen a handful of times. V and J are TRBV19 and TRBJ1-1; no firm D call. There are 13 residues in the CDR3. From germline, CDR1 is LNHDA and CDR2 SQIVND (reference sequence). The V and J ends lost 5 bases and 0 bases respectively, with 7 bases between them. CDR3 nucleotide sequence: TGTGCCAGTAGTGCCACAGTGAACACTGAAGCTTTCTTT. The encoded protein is CASSATVNTEAFF.

The chain employs TRBV6-5 and TRBJ1-2; D may be TRBD1 (6 bases). CDR1 MNHEY and CDR2 SVGAGI come from the germline V gene. V lost 0 bases and J lost 7, with 9 bases in between. The CDR3 has 13 amino acids. CDR3 amino acids: CASSYSQGTGYTF. The CDR3 region has the DNA TGTGCCAGCAGTTACTCCCAGGGGACTGGCTACACCTTC.

The rearrangement joins TRBV6-1 to TRBJ2-1, with a possible D match to TRBD1 (6 bases). The CDR3 covers 15 residues. The V and J ends lost 0 bases and 7 bases respectively, with 13 bases between them. Per germline, CDR1 MNHNS and CDR2 SASEGT. The CDR3 reads CASSEATGWGNEQFF. Here the CDR3 DNA reads TGTGCCAGCAGTGAAGCGACAGGTTGGGGGAATGAGCAGTTCTTC.

V gene TRBV7-9 combines with J gene TRBJ2-7, with 12 nucleotides matching TRBD2. CDR3 length equals 14 residues. CDR1 is SEHNR and CDR2 is FQNEAQ in the germline V gene (reference sequence). V shed 3 bases and J 4 bases; nucleotides not matched to a gene: 1. CDR3 in DNA: TGTGCCAGCAGCTTTACTAGCGGGGGGTACGAGCAGTACTTC. This encodes CASSFTSGGYEQYF.

The chain couples TRBV11-2 to TRBJ2-3, with 8 nucleotides matching TRBD2. The CDR3 totals 17 residues. Germline V gives CDR1 SGHAT, CDR2 FQNNGV. V trimming: 2 bases; J trimming: 2 bases; junction bases outside the gene matches: 9. In DNA form, the CDR3 reads TGTGCCAGCAGCTTAACTGGACGGGGGGGTAACACAGATACGCAGTATTTT. Amino acids: CASSLTGRGGNTDTQYF.

This clone was observed a single time. This sequence joins TRBV27 and TRBJ2-4; TRBD1 is a possible D gene (6 bases). The CDR3 has 14 amino acids. The ends were cut back, 6 bases at V and 8 bases at J, with 17 bases in the middle. Germline V gene sequence: CDR1 MNHEY, CDR2 SMNVEV (reference sequence). The CDR3 DNA follows: TGTGCCAGCAGGGTGAATGGGGGCGCGGACATTCAGTACTTC. It is translated as CASRVNGGADIQYF.

The rearrangement uses TRBV6-1 and TRBJ1-1, with 9 bases lining up with TRBD1. CDR3 size: 15 residues. Trimming cost V 6 bases and J 0 bases; bases outside gene matches: 5. The germline CDR1 and CDR2 sequences are MNHNS and SASEGT. CDR3 DNA sequence: TGTGCCAGCAGATTTTACAGGGGGCTGAACACTGAAGCTTTCTTT. Protein sequence: CASRFYRGLNTEAFF.

This clone was counted a few times. The chain links TRBV19 to TRBJ1-6; D is unclear. V was shortened by 1 base and J by 7 bases, with 5 bases between the two germline ends. Germline CDR1 is LNHDA and CDR2 is SQIVND (reference sequence). The CDR3 runs to 13 residues. Here the CDR3 DNA reads TGTGCCAGTAGTATAGCCGAGAATTCACCCCTCCACTTT. Its protein product is CASSIAENSPLHF. Looking up the rest from reference TRBV19 and TRBJ1-6 gives the full variable domain: DGGITQSPKYLFRKEGQNVTLSCEQNLNHDAMYWYRQDPGQGLRLIYYSQIVNDFQKGDIAEGYSVSREKKESFPLTVTSAQKNPTAFYLCASSIAENSPLHFGNGTRLTVT.

The rearrangement links TRBV29-1 to TRBJ1-1; possibly TRBD1 for D (6 bases). The CDR3 has 11 residues. CDR1 and CDR2 (germline): SQVTM, ANQGSEA. Trimming shortened V by 4 bases and J by 14 bases, and 17 bases separated the two germline ends. The CDR3 DNA follows: TGCAGCGTTGTATTGGGGGCGAAGCTCTTCTTT. It codes for CSVVLGAKLFF.

As DNA, the CDR3 is TGCGCCAGCAGCTTGGACTTGGGGTCAGGGGGATCACCCCTCCACTTT. Translation gives CASSLDLGSGGSPLHF. The chain couples TRBV5-1 to TRBJ1-6; TRBD1 matches 7 bases. V was clipped by 0 bases and J by 10 bases; unmatched bases: 10. The CDR3 spans 16 residues. The germline CDR1 and CDR2 sequences are SGHRS and YFSETQ.

V usage is TRBV18 and J usage is TRBJ1-2; unclear D gene. The CDR3 spans 17 residues. V was pared by 2 bases and J by 2 bases, with 18 bases between. Germline assignment: CDR1 KGHSH and CDR2 LQKENI. The CDR3, as DNA: TGTGCCAGCTCACCATTCGGAATGACGGGTACGAACTATGGCTACACCTTC. This sequence encodes CASSPFGMTGTNYGYTF.

The chain carries TRBV6-1 and TRBJ1-2; 7 nucleotides match TRBD1. V shed 3 bases, J shed 3 bases, and the junction held 4 bases outside the gene matches. CDR3 length: 14 amino acids. CDR1 and CDR2 (germline): MNHNS, SASEGT. The DNA of the CDR3 is TGTGCCAGCAGTGATTACACAGGGGACTATGGCTACACCTTC. Its translation: CASSDYTGDYGYTF.

For this clone: Other DNA sequences in this specimen translate into the identical CDR3. The chain couples TRBV6-1 to TRBJ1-3, with D possibly TRBD1 on 5 matching bases. The V gene's germline CDR1 is MNHNS and CDR2 SASEGT. The V end lost 0 bases, the J end lost 2 bases, and 5 bases lay between the germline ends. The CDR3 extends over 14 amino acids. CDR3 region: CASSEARAGNTIYF. CDR3 coding DNA: TGTGCCAGCAGTGAAGCCAGGGCTGGAAACACCATATATTTT.

The chain recombines TRBV9 with TRBJ1-2, with 8 positions matching TRBD1. The CDR3 totals 16 residues. Germline V gene lookup returns CDR1 SGDLS and CDR2 YYNGEE. V dropped 4 bases and J dropped 1; count of bases not matched to a gene: 9. This CDR3 reads CASSPGTGLINYGYTF. The CDR3 DNA is TGTGCCAGCAGCCCAGGGACAGGACTAATTAACTATGGCTACACCTTC.

The rearrangement uses TRBV7-3 and TRBJ2-3, with a possible D match to TRBD2 (6 bases). The CDR3 spans 14 residues. The germline gives CDR1 SGHTA, CDR2 FQGTGA. V was pared by 4 bases and J by 8 bases, with 16 bases between. CDR3 in amino acids: CASSSRSTGSTQYF. In DNA, the CDR3 is TGTGCCAGCAGCTCTAGAAGTACCGGGAGTACGCAGTATTTT.

The chain combines TRBV11-2 with TRBJ1-4; TRBD1 agrees at 7 bases. The trim removed 4 bases at V and 14 bases at J, leaving 10 bases unmatched. The CDR3 has 13 residues. Germline lookup yields CDR1 SGHAT and CDR2 FQNNGV. CDR3 amino acids: CASSSLTGLRLFF. CDR3 DNA sequence: TGTGCCAGCAGCTCCCTGACAGGGTTAAGGCTGTTTTTT.

The rearrangement uses TRBV5-6 and TRBJ1-2; 10 nucleotides match TRBD1. V gave up 4 bases and J gave up 4 bases; unmatched junction bases: 7. Germline lookup yields CDR1 SGHDT and CDR2 YYEEEE. This CDR3 is built from 15 residues. The CDR3: CASSGQGEGVYGYTF. CDR3 sequence (DNA): TGTGCCAGCAGCGGACAGGGGGAGGGGGTCTATGGCTACACCTTC.

This rearrangement joins TRBV4-1 to TRBJ1-3; a possible D gene is TRBD1 (5 bases). CDR3 length: 17 amino acids. V was clipped by 1 base and J by 1 base, with 14 bases between them. The germline V gene encodes CDR1 MGHRA and CDR2 YSYEKL. CDR3 residues: CASSQGPPGGSGNTIYF. The CDR3 nucleotides read TGCGCCAGCAGCCAAGGCCCTCCCGGGGGGTCTGGAAACACCATATATTTT.

This clone was observed a handful of times. V usage is TRBV6-5 and J usage is TRBJ2-7, with D possibly matching TRBD2 (6 bases). The germline CDR1 and CDR2 sequences are MNHEY and SVGAGI. CDR3 length equals 13 residues. V shed 6 bases and J shed 2 bases, with 11 bases lying between them. In nucleotides, the CDR3 is TGTGCCAGCAGCATGGGAGGTCCCTACGAGCAGTACTTC. Protein product: CASSMGGPYEQYF.

The rearrangement links TRBV2 to TRBJ1-5; possible D gene TRBD1, 5 bases. The CDR3 runs to 15 residues. Trimming took 4 bases from V and 9 from J, leaving 19 bases between them. Germline V gene lookup returns CDR1 SNHLY and CDR2 FYNNEI. The CDR3 region has the DNA TGTGCCAGCAGTGCTACGTGGGGGGACGATCCGCCCCAGCATTTT. Translated, it gives CASSATWGDDPPQHF.